This T cell receptor (beta chain) was documented in a study of control samples from healthy donors and cancer patients. Only in-frame clones appear in the TCRdb table, and some are missing; sequencing was by immunoSEQ multiplex PCR. The data contain more than 85,000 clones, around 89% of them singletons. J gave up 7 bases and V 3 bases, and 7 bases lay outside the gene matches. This CDR3 spans 15 amino acids. The germline CDR1 and CDR2 sequences are DFQATT and SNEGSKA (reference sequence). This chain uses TRBV20-1 with TRBJ2-2, with TRBD2 identical over 11 bases. This sequence was found in a woman between 50 and 59 years old in good health. Sequencing input: blood. This CDR3 reads CSASRLAGGIGELFF. The CDR3 DNA reads TGCAGTGCTAGTAGGCTAGCGGGAGGTATCGGGGAGCTGTTTTTT.